This T cell receptor beta chain was obtained from a study of blood T cell repertoires in COVID-19. Study in general: Material from acute and convalescent COVID-19 was sourced from the United States, Italy and Spain.

Libraries were prepared by immunoSEQ multiplex PCR; TCRdb keeps only in-frame clonotypes and omits some of them. The profile shows around 400,000 clones, roughly 91% of them singletons. Cohorts were determined from participant-reported clinical history. The study counted Cohort 3 donors as recovered given two negative PCRs, clearance, or symptom resolution. V lost 0 bases to trimming and J lost 10 bases, with 7 bases between them. This CDR3 spans 12 amino acids. From germline, CDR1 is SGHAT and CDR2 FQNNGV. The source material was PBMCs or T cells enriched from blood (not recorded which). This clonotype originated in a woman aged 25-40 years who had recovered from COVID-19. This chain uses TRBV11-2 with TRBJ2-1; tentative D call: TRBD2 (5 bases). The CDR3 sequence is CASSLETGEQFF. Written as DNA, the CDR3 is TGTGCCAGCAGCTTAGAGACGGGGGAGCAGTTCTTC.